This TCR beta chain appears in the sequencing data of a study of T cells after yellow fever vaccination. In making TCR cDNA, 5'RACE template switching added a universal primer site and UMIs to it. TCRdb called the 5' RACE reads again in MiXCR, with one record for every CDR3 protein. The sample contains hundreds of thousands of distinct CDR3 sequences, approximately 13% of which appear only once. The CDR3 consists of 15 residues. V was cut by 6 bases and J by 6 bases, with 20 bases left in between. This receptor was identified in a man aged 30 to 45 who received the YFV17D yellow fever vaccine. The genes are TRBV12-3 or TRBV12-4 and TRBJ1-1, with a possible D match to TRBD1 (5 bases). Specimen: PBMCs, collected on the day of the yellow fever booster vaccination. The CDR3 sequence: CASRQVAGFFSEAFF. CDR3 nucleotide sequence: TGTGCCAGCAGACAGGTGGCAGGGTTTTTCTCTGAAGCTTTCTTT.